These T cell receptor beta chains were read from a single sample in a study of T-cell reconstitution after alpha-beta-depleted transplantation in children. TCRdb independently ran MiXCR on the PCR reads; one entry per CDR3 protein. The table shows 130,000 to 150,000 distinct CDR3 sequences, with around 8.8% occurring only once. Sequencing was performed on PBMCs, mostly from graft donor cells, taken 180 days after TCRalphabeta/CD19-depleted stem cell transplant. These receptor sequences come from a female patient between 2 and 15 years old who had a stem cell transplant for congenital amegakaryocytic thrombocytopenia, so the T cells may come from the graft donor. CDR3s include the opening cysteine and the closing phenylalanine or tryptophan.

j_call cdr3_length v_call cdr3_aa
TRBJ2-1 15 TRBV20-1 CSARGPSGSINEQFF
TRBJ2-7 13 TRBV9 CASSGDGAYEQYF
TRBJ1-5 14 TRBV4-1 CASSQDPSNQPQHF
TRBJ2-5 16 TRBV20-1 CSATSLAGKFQETQYF
TRBJ2-1 14 TRBV20-1 CSAGGLAGYNEQFF
TRBJ1-1 13 TRBV7-9 CASSLPLGTEAFF
TRBJ2-5 15 TRBV7-2 CASSLAPAGRETQYF
TRBJ2-7 14 TRBV20-1 CSALPTGYSYEQYF
TRBJ2-7 14 TRBV7-8 CASSPTGGRYEQYF
TRBJ2-6 14 TRBV20-1 CSARTGSGANVLTF
TRBJ2-7 14 TRBV18 CASTRLAGTYEQYF
TRBJ1-6 15 TRBV14 CASSQGPLDAWALHF
TRBJ2-7 13 TRBV18 CASTPGQGYEQYF
TRBJ2-4 14 TRBV6-1 CASSDRAPKNIQYF
TRBJ2-5 15 TRBV5-1 CASRLGLFHQETQYF
TRBJ2-1 15 TRBV30 CAWSSGRTGFNEQFF
TRBJ1-4 14 TRBV12-3/TRBV12-4 CASSFSGGVEKLFF
TRBJ1-4 16 TRBV28 CASRPTGGATNEKLFF
TRBJ1-3 15 TRBV29-1 CSVRTANFSGNTIYF
TRBJ2-2 16 TRBV5-1 CASSLTGTGDTGELFF
TRBJ2-3 16 TRBV15 CATSRVSSSYTDTQYF
TRBJ2-2 18 TRBV27 CASSLSEIRGLYTGELFF
TRBJ2-6 14 TRBV12-3/TRBV12-4 CASSLGPGANVLTF
TRBJ2-1 15 TRBV28 CASSLSLAGDNEQFF
TRBJ2-7 12 TRBV5-1 CASSFTGNEQYF
TRBJ2-1 23 TRBV7-1 CASSGVPFGFTSGPPSSYNEQFF
TRBJ2-3 14 TRBV7-2 CASSTEGYTDTQYF
TRBJ2-5 14 TRBV18 CASSRTGNRETQYF
TRBJ1-1 14 TRBV7-3 CASSPGVSGTEAFF
TRBJ2-7 14 TRBV20-1 CSARARGLLYEQYF
TRBJ2-7 12 TRBV10-2 CASGDRGLEQYF
TRBJ2-7 13 TRBV12-3/TRBV12-4 CASSSGPGGEQYF
TRBJ1-1 15 TRBV9 CASSKGQGWNTEAFF
TRBJ2-3 16 TRBV5-6 CASSRWATRSTDTQYF
TRBJ2-7 15 TRBV5-1 CASSLARTGGYEQYF
TRBJ2-7 13 TRBV5-1 CASSLIGTYEQYF
TRBJ2-2 16 TRBV4-2 CASSQVLGGNTGELFF
TRBJ2-2 15 TRBV6-5 CASSRLAANTGELFF
TRBJ2-3 18 TRBV20-1 CSAIYYSRTSGSSDTQYF
TRBJ1-5 14 TRBV6-5 CASSYQTEKSPQHF
TRBJ2-3 12 TRBV28 CASNSVSYTQYF
TRBJ2-1 17 TRBV6-5 CASSYSGGAKGNNEQFF
TRBJ2-5 13 TRBV28 CASSWTVQETQYF
TRBJ1-5 14 TRBV27 CARGGWGPNQPQHF
TRBJ1-2 11 TRBV20-1 CSADVNYGYTF
TRBJ2-1 16 TRBV28 CASSMVTSGQSDEQFF
TRBJ2-3 13 TRBV12-3/TRBV12-4 CASHPEGGDTQYF
TRBJ2-7 14 TRBV6-2/TRBV6-3 CASSSGQGPREQYF
TRBJ2-7 13 TRBV5-1 CASSLRVSNEQYF
TRBJ2-7 18 TRBV11-2 CASSKRAVSGRQNYEQYF
TRBJ1-1 16 TRBV27 CASSRQAGGPKTEAFF
TRBJ2-4 15 TRBV5-1 CASSSQGAIENIQYF
TRBJ2-2 12 TRBV28 CATTRRTGELFF
TRBJ1-3 13 TRBV6-5 CASSYSLGNTIYF
TRBJ1-1 16 TRBV7-9 CASSLGVGVGNTEAFF
TRBJ2-5 14 TRBV28 CASSFGGPLETQYF
TRBJ2-4 17 TRBV6-5 CASSFYPLTGVKNIQYF
TRBJ2-7 16 TRBV6-1 CASRHALAGGAYEQYF
TRBJ2-1 15 TRBV10-2 CASSAGGASYNEQFF
TRBJ1-1 10 TRBV2 CASTRGNAFF